The next 10 T cell receptor beta chains were all read from a single sample in a study of control samples from healthy donors and cancer patients. The table came from immunoSEQ multiplex PCR; TCRdb's copy has only in-frame clones and leaves some out. The data show some 150,000 clones, with roughly 94% seen just once and 14% held by the top ten. The sample taken for sequencing was PBMCs. The receptors stem from a man aged 60 to 69 with colorectal cancer.

This clone was detected a few times. The chain employs TRBV10-3 and TRBJ2-3; D possibly corresponds to TRBD1 (5 bases). CDR3 length: 13 residues. V was pared by 9 bases and J by 0 bases, with 10 bases between. The germline V gene has CDR1 ENHRY and CDR2 SYGVKD. CDR3 in DNA: TGTGCCATAAAGGGGAAGAGCACAGATACGCAGTATTTT. It specifies CAIKGKSTDTQYF.

The gene calls are TRBV30 and TRBJ2-5; 8 nucleotides match TRBD1. The length of the CDR3 is 14 residues. Trimming removed 3 bases from V and 5 bases from J; junction bases left unmatched: 8. Germline V CDR1 and CDR2: GTSNPN, SVGIG (reference sequence). The CDR3 protein is CAWRWTGRGETQYF. Here the CDR3 DNA reads TGTGCCTGGAGATGGACAGGGCGGGGTGAGACCCAGTACTTC.

V and J are TRBV29-1 and TRBJ1-1; D ambiguous. The germline gives CDR1 SQVTM, CDR2 ANQGSEA. The CDR3 covers 11 residues. This CDR3 reads CSGIRFTEAFF. The CDR3 DNA reads as TGCAGTGGTATTCGTTTCACTGAAGCTTTCTTT.

The V call is TRBV4-3, the J call TRBJ2-5; 9 bases fit TRBD1. J gave up 0 bases and V 3 bases, and 11 bases lay outside the gene matches. Per germline, CDR1 LGHNA and CDR2 YSLEER. The CDR3 is made up of 18 amino acids. CDR3 DNA sequence: TGCGCCAGCAGCCACCTACACCGACAGGGGGGTTACCAAGAGACCCAGTACTTC. It encodes CASSHLHRQGGYQETQYF.

In this sample, this clone turned up a few times. The genes are TRBV5-1 and TRBJ2-5; TRBD1 is a possible D gene (5 bases). With 4 bases removed from V and 5 bases from J, the gap between germline ends came to 18 bases. Germline V CDR1 and CDR2: SGHRS, YFSETQ. This CDR3 contains 15 residues. This chain's CDR3 is CASSDGQGAWETQYF. In nucleotides, the CDR3 is TGCGCCAGCAGCGATGGGCAGGGCGCGTGGGAGACCCAGTACTTC.

The V gene is TRBV5-4, the J gene TRBJ2-3; 7 bases line up with TRBD1. V gave up 4 bases and J gave up 0 bases; unmatched junction bases: 2. Germline V CDR1 and CDR2: SGHNT, YYREEE (reference sequence). The CDR3 consists of 14 residues. The CDR3 spells CASSRDSSTDTQYF. The DNA for the CDR3 is TGTGCCAGCAGCCGGGACAGTAGCACAGATACGCAGTATTTT.

The genes are TRBV7-2 and TRBJ1-1; no definite D call. The CDR3 contains 14 residues. Germline CDR1 is SGHTA and CDR2 is FQGNSA. Trimming pared 3 bases from V and 5 bases from J, leaving 13 bases between. CDR3 region: CASSLGPTVTEAFF. CDR3 nucleotides: TGTGCCAGCAGCTTGGGCCCTACGGTGACTGAAGCTTTCTTT.

The chain uses TRBV30 and TRBJ2-1; no clear D. Trimming removed 3 bases from V and 2 bases from J, with 11 bases in between. This CDR3 is 14 amino acids long. Germline lookup yields CDR1 GTSNPN and CDR2 SVGIG (reference sequence). The CDR3 DNA is TGTGCCTGGAGCGTGGTCTACGCCTACAATGAGCAGTTCTTC. Its protein product is CAWSVVYAYNEQFF.

The chain links TRBV18 to TRBJ1-3, with D possibly TRBD1 on 5 matching bases. CDR3 length: 17 amino acids. Germline CDR1 KGHSH, CDR2 LQKENI. V lost 3 bases to trimming and J lost 0 bases, with 15 bases between them. CDR3 residues: CASSPREGTISGNTIYF. The CDR3 DNA reads as TGTGCCAGCTCACCCCGAGAGGGGACGATCTCTGGAAACACCATATATTTT.

The chain carries TRBV27 and TRBJ2-7; no reliable D call. The CDR3 is 15 amino acids. Looked up from germline, CDR1 is MNHEY and CDR2 is SMNVEV (reference sequence). Trimming cost V 2 bases and J 4 bases, with 15 bases left between them. The CDR3 here is CASSLGGTFRYEQYF. The DNA of the CDR3 is TGTGCCAGCAGTTTAGGCGGAACCTTTAGATACGAGCAGTACTTC.